These 2 T cell receptor beta chains came from one sample sequenced in a study of T cells in Graves' hyperthyroidism and ophthalmopathy. What was amplified from RNA transcripts were TCR beta CDR3 regions. The HTBI primer set drove a first-round RT-PCR of the TCR CDR3. TCRdb reanalysed the multiplex PCR reads using MiXCR and keeps one entry per CDR3 protein. The sample records approximately 600,000 distinct CDR3 sequences, 20% to 25% being singletons. What was sequenced was blood. Source of these receptors: a man aged 30 to 45 with Graves' ophthalmopathy.

Many counts were recorded for this clonotype. The chain has TRBV7-3 and TRBJ1-1, with TRBD1 identical over 7 bases. Germline V gene data show CDR1 as SGHTA and CDR2 as FQGTGA. The CDR3 extends over 14 amino acids. J gave up 2 bases and V 3 bases, and 3 bases lay outside the gene matches. Here the CDR3 reads CASSFRDSNTEAFF. CDR3 bases: TGTGCCAGCAGCTTCCGGGACAGCAACACTGAAGCTTTCTTT.

This rearrangement joins TRBV20-1 to TRBJ2-2, with TRBD2 identical over 8 bases. The germline V gene has CDR1 DFQATT and CDR2 SNEGSKA (reference sequence). This CDR3 has 15 residues. V lost 5 bases to trimming and J lost 4 bases; unmatched junction nucleotides: 9. The CDR3 DNA follows: TGCAGTGCTTCTGTAGCGGGAAGGGGCACCGGGGAGCTGTTTTTT. Translated: CSASVAGRGTGELFF.